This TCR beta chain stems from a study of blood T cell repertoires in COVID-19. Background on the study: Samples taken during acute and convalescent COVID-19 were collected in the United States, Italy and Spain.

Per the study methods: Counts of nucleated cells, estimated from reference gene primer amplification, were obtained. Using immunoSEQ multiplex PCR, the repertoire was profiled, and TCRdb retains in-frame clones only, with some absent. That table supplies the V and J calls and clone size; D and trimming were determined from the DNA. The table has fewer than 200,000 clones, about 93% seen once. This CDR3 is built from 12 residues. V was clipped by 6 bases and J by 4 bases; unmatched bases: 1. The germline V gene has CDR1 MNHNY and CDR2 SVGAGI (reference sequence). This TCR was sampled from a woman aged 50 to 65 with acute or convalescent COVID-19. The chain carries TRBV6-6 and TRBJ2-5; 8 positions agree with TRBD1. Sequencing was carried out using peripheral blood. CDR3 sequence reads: CASRGQAETQYF. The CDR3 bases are TGTGCCAGCAGGGGACAGGCAGAGACCCAGTACTTC.